The 22 T cell receptor beta chains listed next were all sequenced from one sample in a study of T cells in localized non-small cell lung cancer. Assay used: immunoSEQ multiplex PCR; TCRdb lists only in-frame clones, some missing. The table records under 9,000 clones, around 87% of them present only once. Sequenced here: peripheral blood, sampled before any cancer treatment. These receptors were taken from a male donor at least 60 years old with stage III lung adenocarcinoma.

V is TRBV5-1 and J is TRBJ2-7; a weak D match, TRBD1 (5 bases). Germline lookup yields CDR1 SGHRS and CDR2 YFSETQ. This CDR3 spans 13 amino acids. Trimming pared 0 bases from V and 6 bases from J, leaving 10 bases between. The CDR3 region is CASSLALGAEQYF. The CDR3 nucleotides are TGCGCCAGCAGCTTGGCCTTAGGGGCCGAGCAGTACTTC.

This chain joins TRBV6-5 and TRBJ2-1; TRBD2 aligns across 8 bases. The germline V gene has CDR1 MNHEY and CDR2 SVGAGI. The CDR3 is 15 residues long. Trimming took 0 bases from V and 7 from J; bases not matched to a gene: 5. The chain's CDR3 is CASSYSSGIGNEQFF. For the CDR3, the DNA is TGTGCCAGCAGTTACTCTAGCGGGATTGGGAATGAGCAGTTCTTC.

V gene TRBV7-2 combines with J gene TRBJ2-7; TRBD2 matches 7 bases. Germline CDR1 is SGHTA and CDR2 is FQGNSA. V lost 2 bases to trimming and J lost 5 bases; unmatched junction nucleotides: 9. The CDR3 is 15 residues long. Here the CDR3 DNA reads TGTGCCAGCAGCTTATCCCCTAGCGGTGCCCACGAGCAGTACTTC. Its translation is CASSLSPSGAHEQYF.

J is TRBJ2-7 and V is TRBV7-2, with D tentatively TRBD1 (5 bases). Germline lookup yields CDR1 SGHTA and CDR2 FQGNSA. CDR3 length equals 12 residues. Trimming pared 5 bases from V and 9 bases from J, leaving 14 bases between. CDR3 DNA sequence: TGTGCCAGCAGCCCAGCTCAGGGATGGCAGTACTTC. Translated: CASSPAQGWQYF.

This clone was seen a few times. V gene TRBV30 combines with J gene TRBJ1-2, with TRBD1 identical over 9 bases. Germline CDR1 GTSNPN, CDR2 SVGIG (reference sequence). This CDR3 contains 14 residues. Trimming cost V 6 bases and J 3 bases; bases outside gene matches: 8. The CDR3 coding sequence is TGTGCCTGTAACAGGGGGCGAGACGACTATGGCTACACCTTC. Protein product: CACNRGRDDYGYTF.

CDR3 nucleotide sequence: TGCGCCAGCAGCTGGACAGGGGATGATGAAAAACTGTTTTTT. It codes for CASSWTGDDEKLFF. V usage is TRBV5-1 and J usage is TRBJ1-4; 9 nucleotides match TRBD1. This CDR3 spans 14 amino acids. J lost 6 bases, V lost 3 bases, and 3 bases had no gene match. Per germline, CDR1 SGHRS and CDR2 YFSETQ.

This clone was counted between two and nine times. The chain carries TRBV20-1 and TRBJ1-3; no firm D call. The germline gives CDR1 DFQATT, CDR2 SNEGSKA (reference sequence). V was trimmed by 5 bases and J by 4 bases, leaving 6 bases between them. This CDR3 contains 11 residues. CDR3 region: CSAPTGNTIYF. CDR3 sequence (DNA): TGCAGTGCTCCTACCGGAAACACCATATATTTT.

This sequence joins TRBV6-1 and TRBJ1-2; D is ambiguous. V gave up 6 bases and J gave up 0 bases, with 8 bases separating them. Per the germline V gene, CDR1 is MNHNS and CDR2 is SASEGT. The CDR3 loop spans 13 amino acids. The CDR3 DNA reads TGTGCCAGCAGCCCGGATCCTAACTATGGCTACACCTTC. It encodes CASSPDPNYGYTF.

V usage is TRBV5-6 and J usage is TRBJ2-7; D may be TRBD1 (5 bases). Germline lookup yields CDR1 SGHDT and CDR2 YYEEEE. CDR3 length: 14 amino acids. Trimming took off 3 bases at V and 2 bases at J, with 12 bases between the two ends. CDR3 nucleotide sequence: TGTGCCAGCAGCTCGGCGACAGTTACCTACGAGCAGTACTTC. This encodes CASSSATVTYEQYF.

The rearrangement joins TRBV2 to TRBJ1-3; 7 nucleotides agree with TRBD1. V was pared by 4 bases and J by 4 bases, with 7 bases of the junction left unmatched. Germline V gene sequence: CDR1 SNHLY, CDR2 FYNNEI. The length of the CDR3 is 15 residues. The CDR3 DNA follows: TGTGCCAGCAGTGCCTGGGGACAGCGAGGAAACACCATATATTTT. It specifies CASSAWGQRGNTIYF.

The chain couples TRBV10-1 to TRBJ2-7; the D gene is possibly TRBD1 (5 bases). Deletions cut 5 bases from V and 0 bases from J, with 8 bases between. The V gene's germline CDR1 is WNHNN and CDR2 SYGVQD (reference sequence). The CDR3 extends over 13 amino acids. The CDR3 is CASSLQGSYEQYF. CDR3 sequence (DNA): TGCGCCAGCAGTTTGCAGGGCTCCTACGAGCAGTACTTC.

This clone was picked up one time. V is TRBV7-8 and J is TRBJ1-2, with D possibly matching TRBD1 (6 bases). The V end was cut by 3 bases, the J end by 2 bases, with 16 bases between. This CDR3 contains 16 residues. Germline values: CDR1 SGHVS, CDR2 FQNEAQ. The DNA of the CDR3 is TGTGCCAGCAGCTTGGGGGGCGGGGTGGGAAACTATGGCTACACCTTC. It is translated as CASSLGGGVGNYGYTF. Supplemented by reference TRBV7-8 and TRBJ1-2, the full variable domain reads GAGVSQSPRYKVAKRGQDVALRCDPISGHVSLFWYQQALGQGPEFLTYFQNEAQLDKSGLPSDRFFAERPEGSVSTLKIQRTQQEDSAVYLCASSLGGGVGNYGYTFGSGTRLTVV.

The V and J genes are TRBV7-9 and TRBJ1-4, with 12 bases lining up with TRBD1. This CDR3 is built from 17 residues. The germline gives CDR1 SEHNR, CDR2 FQNEAQ (reference sequence). Trimming took 1 base from V and 2 from J; bases not matched to a gene: 2. CDR3 nucleotide sequence: TGTGCCAGCAGCTTAGGGGACAGGGGGCGGACTAATGAAAAACTGTTTTTT. Its translation: CASSLGDRGRTNEKLFF.

This chain connects TRBV29-1 to TRBJ1-5, with 8 bases lining up with TRBD1. J was trimmed by 3 bases and V by 6 bases; bases with no gene match: 4. Germline V gene lookup returns CDR1 SQVTM and CDR2 ANQGSEA. CDR3 length equals 13 residues. The DNA for the CDR3 is TGCAGCGTCGCGGGACAGGACAATCAGCCCCAGCATTTT. Amino acid sequence: CSVAGQDNQPQHF.

This chain links TRBV5-5 with TRBJ1-4, with D unresolved. V lost 4 bases and J lost 0, with 10 bases in between. CDR3 size: 15 residues. Germline assignment: CDR1 SGHKS and CDR2 YYEKEE (reference sequence). CDR3 DNA: TGTGCCAGCAGCCCCCTTGGTGCAACTAATGAAAAACTGTTTTTT. As protein: CASSPLGATNEKLFF.

The V gene is TRBV4-1, the J gene TRBJ2-5; no clear D gene. Trimming removed 4 bases from V and 2 bases from J, with 17 bases in between. Per germline, CDR1 MGHRA and CDR2 YSYEKL. The CDR3 sequence is 16 residues long. The CDR3 bases are TGCGCCAGCAGCCCCTTGGGCACAGTTGATCAAGAGACCCAGTACTTC. Protein: CASSPLGTVDQETQYF.

The genes are TRBV28 and TRBJ2-3, with D maybe TRBD2 (5 bases). Between the trimmed V and J ends, which lost 2 bases and 2 bases, there was a span of 14 bases. The CDR3 sequence is 16 residues long. Germline loops: CDR1 MDHEN, CDR2 SYDVKM. The CDR3 here is CASSLPGESDTDTQYF. In DNA form, the CDR3 reads TGTGCCAGCAGTTTACCCGGGGAATCGGACACAGATACGCAGTATTTT.

The chain uses TRBV9 and TRBJ2-3; D might be TRBD2 (7 bases). The germline V gene has CDR1 SGDLS and CDR2 YYNGEE. The CDR3 has 16 residues. V gave up 0 bases and J gave up 1 base, with 12 bases separating them. CDR3 nucleotide sequence: TGTGCCAGCAGCGTAGCGGGGGGCCAGGGCACAGATACGCAGTATTTT. Protein sequence: CASSVAGGQGTDTQYF.

The genes are TRBV2 and TRBJ1-2; D possibly corresponds to TRBD1 (5 bases). Germline V lookup: CDR1 SNHLY, CDR2 FYNNEI. V shed 6 bases and J shed 3 bases, with 14 bases lying between them. The CDR3 runs 14 residues. The CDR3 here is CASRRDSLDYGYTF. DNA for the CDR3: TGTGCCAGCAGAAGGGACTCCCTCGACTATGGCTACACCTTC.

The CDR3 spells CSAREVGEQFF. The CDR3 DNA follows: TGCAGTGCTAGGGAAGTTGGTGAGCAGTTCTTC. The V and J genes are TRBV20-1 and TRBJ2-1; D is unresolved. Per the germline V gene, CDR1 is DFQATT and CDR2 is SNEGSKA (reference sequence). V gave up 3 bases and J gave up 9 bases, with 9 bases separating them. The CDR3 extends over 11 amino acids.

The chain links TRBV13 to TRBJ2-5; 7 bases match TRBD2. Germline CDR1 is PRHDT and CDR2 is FYEKMQ (reference sequence). Trimming cost V 0 bases and J 5 bases; bases outside gene matches: 6. The CDR3 runs 15 residues. The CDR3 region has the DNA TGTGCCAGCAGCTTAGGAACCGCGGGGGTTGAGACCCAGTACTTC. The encoded protein is CASSLGTAGVETQYF. Based on the CDR3 plus reference TRBV13 and TRBJ2-5, the full variable domain is AAGVIQSPRHLIKEKRETATLKCYPIPRHDTVYWYQQGPGQDPQFLISFYEKMQSDKGSIPDRFSAQQFSDYHSELNMSSLELGDSALYFCASSLGTAGVETQYFGPGTRLLVL.

V usage is TRBV7-6 and J usage is TRBJ1-2, with a possible D match to TRBD1 (5 bases). The V end was cut by 5 bases, the J end by 0 bases, with 16 bases between. Germline values: CDR1 SGHVS, CDR2 FNYEAQ. The CDR3 extends over 16 amino acids. CDR3 in amino acids: CASSPRAVLANYGYTF. The DNA for the CDR3 is TGTGCCAGCAGCCCCAGGGCGGTCCTAGCTAACTATGGCTACACCTTC.